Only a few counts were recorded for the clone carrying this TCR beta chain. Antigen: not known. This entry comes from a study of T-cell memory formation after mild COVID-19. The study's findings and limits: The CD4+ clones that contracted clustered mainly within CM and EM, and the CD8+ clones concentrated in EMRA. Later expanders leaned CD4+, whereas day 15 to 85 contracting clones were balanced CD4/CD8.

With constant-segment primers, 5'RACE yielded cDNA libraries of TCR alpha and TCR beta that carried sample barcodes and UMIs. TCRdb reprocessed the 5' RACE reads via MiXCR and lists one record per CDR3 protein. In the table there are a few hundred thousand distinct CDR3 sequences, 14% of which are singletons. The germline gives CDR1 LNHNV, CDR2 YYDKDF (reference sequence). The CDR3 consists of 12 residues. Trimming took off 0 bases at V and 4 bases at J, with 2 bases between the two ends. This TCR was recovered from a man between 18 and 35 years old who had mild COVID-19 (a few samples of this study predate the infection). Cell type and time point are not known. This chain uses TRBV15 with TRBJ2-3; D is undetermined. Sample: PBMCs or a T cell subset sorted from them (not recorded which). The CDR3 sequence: CATSREADTQYF. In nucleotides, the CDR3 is TGTGCCACCAGCAGAGAAGCAGATACGCAGTATTTT.